The 18 T cell receptor beta chains below come from one sample, sequenced in a study of T cells in Graves' hyperthyroidism and ophthalmopathy. From RNA transcripts, TCR beta CDR3 regions were amplified. Carried out on the TCR CDR3, a first-round RT-PCR used the HTBI primer set. TCRdb independently ran MiXCR on the multiplex PCR reads; one entry per CDR3 protein. In the table there are some 530,000 distinct CDR3 sequences, roughly 22% of which are singletons. Source material: blood. These receptors were collected from a woman aged 70-85 years with Graves' ophthalmopathy.

This clonotype has a handful of counts. The chain couples TRBV24-1 to TRBJ2-1, with TRBD1 identical over 12 bases. The junction had 7 bases not matched to a gene; V was cut back by 3 bases and J by 8 bases. Germline V lookup: CDR1 KGHDR, CDR2 SFDVKD. This CDR3 contains 16 residues. Here the CDR3 reads CATSDGGTGGLHEQFF. The DNA of the CDR3 is TGTGCCACCAGTGATGGTGGGACAGGGGGCTTACATGAGCAGTTCTTC.

The table lists this clonotype with a count of one. V usage is TRBV9 and J usage is TRBJ1-2, with no clear D. Trimming pared 5 bases from V and 5 bases from J, leaving 16 bases between. The length of the CDR3 is 14 residues. Germline V gene lookup returns CDR1 SGDLS and CDR2 YYNGEE. CDR3 sequence: CASSRSPSTYGYTF. In DNA form, the CDR3 reads TGTGCCAGCAGTCGATCACCTTCAACATATGGCTACACCTTC.

This chain links TRBV4-3 with TRBJ2-2; D is undetermined. The V gene's germline CDR1 is LGHNA and CDR2 YSLEER. The ends were cut back, 7 bases at V and 4 bases at J, with 19 bases in the middle. The CDR3 contains 16 residues. CDR3 amino acids: CASTPFQNMGTGELFF. The CDR3 DNA follows: TGCGCCAGCACCCCGTTTCAGAACATGGGCACCGGGGAGCTGTTTTTT.

This clonotype was found once. The chain combines TRBV9 with TRBJ2-2; no definite D call. Trimming cost V 4 bases and J 6 bases, with 7 bases left between them. Germline V gene sequence: CDR1 SGDLS, CDR2 YYNGEE. The CDR3 covers 12 residues. This chain's CDR3 is CASSPRPGELFF. The CDR3 nucleotides are TGTGCCAGCAGCCCACGTCCCGGGGAGCTGTTTTTT.

The gene calls are TRBV5-1 and TRBJ1-1; D gene uncertain. V was trimmed by 3 bases and J by 0 bases, leaving 12 bases between them. The CDR3 loop spans 15 amino acids. Germline assignment: CDR1 SGHRS and CDR2 YFSETQ. The CDR3 reads CASSWLGRLNTEAFF. CDR3 sequence (DNA): TGCGCCAGCAGCTGGTTAGGACGGCTGAACACTGAAGCTTTCTTT.

The rearrangement uses TRBV28 and TRBJ2-7; 8 positions match TRBD2. The CDR3 sequence is 15 residues long. J lost 3 bases, V lost 8 bases, and 12 bases had no gene match. The germline V gene has CDR1 MDHEN and CDR2 SYDVKM. CDR3 sequence: CASVLRGGVIYEQYF. Written as DNA, the CDR3 is TGTGCCAGCGTTCTCCGGGGGGGCGTTATCTACGAGCAGTACTTC.

This clonotype was seen more than once but under ten times. This chain links TRBV7-3 with TRBJ2-1; 10 bases map to TRBD2. There are 18 residues in the CDR3. V lost 1 base, J lost 2 bases, and 8 bases stayed unmatched. In germline, CDR1 is SGHTA, CDR2 FQGTGA. The CDR3 region has the DNA TGTGCCAGCAGCTTAAGATCTGGGAGCGGGAGGGCCTACAATGAGCAGTTCTTC. Its protein is CASSLRSGSGRAYNEQFF.

This clonotype was seen many times. The rearrangement joins TRBV5-5 to TRBJ2-1, with TRBD2 identical over 13 bases. V shed 4 bases, J shed 7 bases, and the junction held 5 bases outside the gene matches. CDR1 SGHKS and CDR2 YYEKEE come from the germline V gene (reference sequence). The CDR3 is 15 amino acids. Here the CDR3 reads CASSRGLAGENEQFF. In nucleotides, the CDR3 is TGTGCCAGCAGCCGTGGACTAGCGGGAGAGAATGAGCAGTTCTTC. The variable domain in full, with the rest retrieved from reference TRBV5-5 and TRBJ2-1, is DAGVTQSPTHLIKTRGQQVTLRCSPISGHKSVSWYQQVLGQGPQFIFQYYEKEERGRGNFPDRFSARQFPNYSSELNVNALLLGDSALYLCASSRGLAGENEQFFGPGTRLTVL.

This clonotype was counted a few times. The V call is TRBV6-1, the J call TRBJ1-2; 11 bases are a match to TRBD1. Germline values: CDR1 MNHNS, CDR2 SASEGT. The V and J ends lost 8 bases and 8 bases, in that order; junction bases with no gene match: 7. The CDR3 sequence is 13 residues long. The CDR3 reads CASSGDRGVGYTF. CDR3 DNA sequence: TGTGCCAGCTCCGGGGACAGGGGGGTAGGCTACACCTTC.

Only a few counts were recorded for this clonotype. The rearrangement links TRBV12-5 to TRBJ1-1; D remains unclear. The germline V and J ends were trimmed by 2 bases and 1 base, with 5 bases remaining between them. This CDR3 region has 13 residues. Germline loops: CDR1 LGHNT, CDR2 FRNRAP. The chain's CDR3 is CASGLLGNTEAFF. The CDR3, as DNA: TGTGCTAGTGGTTTGTTGGGGAACACTGAAGCTTTCTTT.

This clonotype was detected only a few times. The chain links TRBV24-1 to TRBJ2-3; a weak D match, TRBD2 (5 bases). The V gene lost 8 bases and the J gene lost 0 bases, with 14 bases spanning the gap. The CDR3 has 15 residues. Germline V gene data show CDR1 as KGHDR and CDR2 as SFDVKD. As DNA, the CDR3 is TGTGCCACCAAGCAAAGTGGACTCAGCACAGATACGCAGTATTTT. Translating gives CATKQSGLSTDTQYF.

Concerning this clonotype: A much bigger clone sits one base away, suggesting this may be a read error. The DNA for the CDR3 is TGTGCCAGCAGTTTACGGGGTTGGAAGCGGAACTCCTACGAGCAGTACTTC. This sequence encodes CASSLRGWKRNSYEQYF. The chain links TRBV12-3 or TRBV12-4 to TRBJ2-7; D perhaps matches TRBD2 (5 bases). This CDR3 is built from 17 residues. The V and J ends lost 2 bases and 0 bases respectively, with 17 bases between them.

The gene calls are TRBV15 and TRBJ2-7; 9 nucleotides match TRBD1. Germline V lookup: CDR1 LNHNV, CDR2 YYDKDF (reference sequence). V dropped 1 base and J dropped 4; count of bases not matched to a gene: 5. This CDR3 region has 15 residues. The CDR3 protein is CATSRGGQGMYEQYF. The DNA of the CDR3 is TGTGCCACCAGCAGAGGTGGACAGGGGATGTACGAGCAGTACTTC.

The chain combines TRBV3-1 with TRBJ2-3; 11 nucleotides align to TRBD2. Germline V lookup: CDR1 LGHDT, CDR2 YNNKEL (reference sequence). The CDR3 has 15 residues. V was pared by 0 bases and J by 4 bases, with 0 bases of the junction left unmatched. In DNA form, the CDR3 reads TGTGCCAGCAGCCAAGAACTAGCGGGAGCAGATACGCAGTATTTT. This translates into CASSQELAGADTQYF.

A few counts support this clonotype. The chain has TRBV7-8 and TRBJ2-1, with 7 positions matching TRBD1. The CDR3 runs 17 residues. The germline V gene encodes CDR1 SGHVS and CDR2 FQNEAQ. After removal of 0 bases from V and 4 bases from J, the junction contained 9 bases not matched to a gene. CDR3: CASSLAPWQGVYNEQFF. The CDR3 nucleotides read TGTGCCAGCAGCTTAGCCCCTTGGCAGGGGGTTTACAATGAGCAGTTCTTC.

The chain uses TRBV7-8 and TRBJ2-7, with 8 bases that match TRBD1. The germline gives CDR1 SGHVS, CDR2 FQNEAQ. This CDR3 comprises 16 residues. The ends lost 5 bases at V and 3 bases at J; junction bases unmatched: 12. CDR3 amino acids: CASSIYQDRAYYEQYF. CDR3 coding DNA: TGTGCCAGCAGCATTTACCAGGACAGGGCATACTACGAGCAGTACTTC.

The gene calls are TRBV12-5 and TRBJ2-3; 11 bases fit TRBD2. V dropped 7 bases and J dropped 1; count of bases not matched to a gene: 7. The CDR3 contains 16 residues. Germline V CDR1 and CDR2: LGHNT, FRNRAP. The CDR3 reads CASARGLAGGTDTQYF. For the CDR3, the DNA is TGTGCTAGTGCCAGAGGACTAGCGGGTGGCACAGATACGCAGTATTTT.

At least ten counts were recorded for this clonotype. The chain is built from TRBV30 and TRBJ2-7; D unresolved. Trimming removed 0 bases from V and 3 bases from J, with 9 bases in between. The germline CDR1 and CDR2 sequences are GTSNPN and SVGIG (reference sequence). The CDR3 covers 13 residues. CDR3 sequence (DNA): TGTGCCTGGAGTGTACGAAGGGACTACGAGCAGTACTTC. It codes for CAWSVRRDYEQYF. The entire variable domain, with the rest obtained from reference TRBV30 and TRBJ2-7, is as follows: SQTIHQWPATLVQPVGSPLSLECTVEGTSNPNLYWYRQAAGRGLQLLFYSVGIGQISSEVPQNLSASRPQDRQFILSSKKLLLSDSGFYLCAWSVRRDYEQYFGPGTRLTVT.